This T cell receptor beta chain comes out of a study of T cells after posttransplantation cyclophosphamide. Clones were sequenced by immunoSEQ multiplex PCR, and TCRdb holds only the in-frame ones, with some missing. Sampling found about 30,000 clones, none seen once. Many counts were recorded for this clone. This CDR3 has 13 amino acids. Trimming cost V 6 bases and J 0 bases, with 9 bases left between them. Germline CDR1 and CDR2: SNHLY and FYNNEI. Sequencing input: PBMCs. The chain couples TRBV2 to TRBJ2-7, with D possibly TRBD1 on 5 matching bases. This clonotype originated in a woman aged 55-70 years in good health, CMV-negative, and a related stem cell transplant donor. The CDR3 loop reads CASRRTPSYEQYF. Here the CDR3 DNA reads TGTGCCAGCAGGCGGACACCCTCCTACGAGCAGTACTTC.